Following are 12 T cell receptor beta chains from one sample sequenced in a study of human T cells and chemical hapten exposure. TCRdb redid the calling of the RACE reads with MiXCR, one entry per CDR3 protein. The data contain over 75,000 distinct CDR3 sequences, under 9% of them singletons. Time point described: patch test 1, 2 weeks after DPC sensitization. The treatment was: therapeutic diphenylcyclopropenone sensitization with weekly scalp DPC. Sequencing used whole blood, obtained in connection with sensitization to the hapten diphenylcyclopropenone (DPC). The receptors shown here come from a woman younger than 45 with alopecia areata. Some clones in this sample may be carry-over from other donors' samples.

The chain joins TRBV7-8 to TRBJ2-2; D call uncertain. CDR1 and CDR2 from the germline V gene are SGHVS and FQNEAQ. V lost 1 base and J 6 bases, leaving 3 bases between the germline ends. The CDR3 runs 12 residues. The CDR3 DNA is TGTGCCAGCAGCTTAGGGCCCGGGGAGCTGTTTTTT. Protein sequence: CASSLGPGELFF.

This clonotype was seen at least ten times. The chain is built from TRBV6-6 and TRBJ2-2; 15 bases align to TRBD2. The CDR3 loop spans 18 amino acids. CDR1 MNHNY and CDR2 SVGAGI come from the germline V gene (reference sequence). The J segment lost 3 bases and the V segment lost 2 bases, leaving 4 bases of the junction unmatched. CDR3 DNA: TGTGCCAGCAGTTACGGACTAGCGGGGGGGACGTACACCGGGGAGCTGTTTTTT. Translation gives CASSYGLAGGTYTGELFF.

V and J are TRBV20-1 and TRBJ1-4; TRBD1 is a possible D gene (6 bases). From germline, CDR1 is DFQATT and CDR2 SNEGSKA (reference sequence). The CDR3 loop spans 15 amino acids. V was clipped by 5 bases and J by 0 bases, with 13 bases between them. The CDR3 coding sequence is TGCAGTGCTGTTCCCCCAGGGGCAACTAATGAAAAACTGTTTTTT. Its translation is CSAVPPGATNEKLFF.

This clonotype has at least ten counts. The CDR3 bases are TGTGCTAGTGGAGTCGACAAGGCCACAGATACGCAGTATTTT. Protein product: CASGVDKATDTQYF. The rearrangement links TRBV12-5 to TRBJ2-3; unclear D gene. Deletions cut 6 bases from V and 2 bases from J, with 12 bases between. The length of the CDR3 is 14 residues. Looked up from germline, CDR1 is LGHNT and CDR2 is FRNRAP.

In this sample, this clonotype turned up a few times. The junction departs from the called germline gene at one end, perhaps through a read error. V gene TRBV20-1 combines with J gene TRBJ2-3, with TRBD2 as a possible D gene (5 bases). The CDR3 consists of 17 residues. Germline V CDR1 and CDR2: DFQATT, SNEGSKA (reference sequence). The CDR3: CSARGRLKRDTTYTQYF. The CDR3 nucleotides read TGCAGTGCTAGAGGCCGCCTGAAGAGGGATACCACATATACGCAGTATTTT.

This clonotype was detected a few times. The chain uses TRBV29-1 and TRBJ1-1, with 7 bases that match TRBD1. Trimming cost V 5 bases and J 7 bases; bases outside gene matches: 7. Looked up from germline, CDR1 is SQVTM and CDR2 is ANQGSEA. CDR3 size: 12 residues. CDR3 in amino acids: CSVTQGGIEAFF. The CDR3, as DNA: TGCAGCGTTACGCAGGGGGGGATTGAAGCTTTCTTT.

The V gene is TRBV2, the J gene TRBJ1-4; 7 positions agree with TRBD1. This CDR3 has 14 amino acids. Per germline, CDR1 SNHLY and CDR2 FYNNEI. J lost 7 bases, V lost 6 bases, and 8 bases had no gene match. CDR3: CASRTGTVFEKLFF. CDR3 bases: TGTGCCAGCAGAACCGGGACAGTATTTGAAAAACTGTTTTTT.

This clonotype was seen at least ten times. CDR3 residues: CASSPDTTYEQYF. The CDR3 coding sequence is TGTGCCAGCAGCCCTGACACCACCTACGAGCAGTACTTC. The chain employs TRBV12-3 or TRBV12-4 and TRBJ2-7; D remains ambiguous. Between the trimmed V and J ends, which lost 6 bases and 2 bases, there was a span of 11 bases. CDR3 length equals 13 residues.

This clonotype turned up a few times. V usage is TRBV7-2 and J usage is TRBJ1-1; D possibly corresponds to TRBD1 (5 bases). Germline V gene data show CDR1 as SGHTA and CDR2 as FQGNSA. The CDR3 covers 14 residues. With 5 bases removed from V and 4 bases from J, the gap between germline ends came to 14 bases. CDR3 sequence: CASSPSPGATEAFF. The DNA of the CDR3 is TGTGCCAGCAGCCCAAGTCCTGGGGCCACTGAAGCTTTCTTT.

There are many counts of this clonotype. An end of the junction does not agree with germline; a read error may underlie this. The CDR3 spells CASRESRQSNEQFF. The DNA of the CDR3 is TGTGCCAGCAGAGAATCGCGGCAGTCCAATGAGCAGTTCTTC. The chain recombines TRBV25-1 with TRBJ2-1; D not resolved. Germline-derived CDR1 and CDR2 are MGHDK and SYGVNS. There are 14 residues in the CDR3.

J is TRBJ2-7 and V is TRBV10-3; TRBD1 matches 8 bases. The CDR3 sequence is 15 residues long. V was pared by 3 bases and J by 3 bases, with 7 bases of the junction left unmatched. Germline CDR1 ENHRY, CDR2 SYGVKD. The CDR3 here is CAISDLTGQGYEQYF. The CDR3 nucleotides are TGTGCCATCAGTGACTTAACCGGACAGGGCTACGAGCAGTACTTC.

This clonotype was recorded at least ten times. The V and J genes are TRBV20-1 and TRBJ1-2; D is unresolved. Germline V CDR1 and CDR2: DFQATT, SNEGSKA (reference sequence). Trimming shortened V by 7 bases and J by 7 bases, and 28 bases separated the two germline ends. CDR3 length: 16 amino acids. The CDR3 DNA reads as TGCAGTGTGTTAGACCGGGAGAAGATGTTACGCTCTGGCTACACCTTC. Protein sequence: CSVLDREKMLRSGYTF.